These 27 T cell receptor beta chains were sequenced from one sample in a study of Ad26.COV2.S vaccination and SARS-CoV-2 variants. Regarding treatment: 19 received Ad26.COV2.S at low or high dose, single or two shots; about 5 received placebo; per-sample allocation not given. On day 63 after the first injection, vaccine and placebo recipients gave samples. The table came from immunoSEQ multiplex PCR; TCRdb's copy has only in-frame clones and leaves some out. Of roughly 450,000 clones listed, about 93% are singletons. The specimen comprised peripheral blood, sampled in a trial of Ad26.COV2.S vaccine versus placebo. The receptor set was obtained from a person aged 18-60 years who received the Ad26.COV2.S COVID-19 vaccine or a placebo.

V and J are TRBV30 and TRBJ1-2; 10 nucleotides agree with TRBD1. The CDR3 has 15 amino acids. The V gene end was trimmed by 2 bases and the J gene end by 6 bases; junction bases not matched to a gene: 9. Germline V gene lookup returns CDR1 GTSNPN and CDR2 SVGIG (reference sequence). The CDR3 loop reads CAWSFSGTGDHGYTF. Written as DNA, the CDR3 is TGTGCCTGGAGTTTTTCCGGGACAGGGGACCATGGCTACACCTTC. The full variable domain, completed using reference TRBV30 and TRBJ1-2, is SQTIHQWPATLVQPVGSPLSLECTVEGTSNPNLYWYRQAAGRGLQLLFYSVGIGQISSEVPQNLSASRPQDRQFILSSKKLLLSDSGFYLCAWSFSGTGDHGYTFGSGTRLTVV.

The chain combines TRBV25-1 with TRBJ2-2, with 14 bases that match TRBD2. After removal of 3 bases from V and 6 bases from J, the junction contained 3 bases not matched to a gene. Germline V gene sequence: CDR1 MGHDK, CDR2 SYGVNS. The CDR3 consists of 16 residues. This CDR3 is CASSDGTSGRAGELFF. CDR3 coding DNA: TGTGCCAGCAGTGACGGGACTAGCGGGAGAGCCGGGGAGCTGTTTTTT.

This chain uses TRBV6-2 or TRBV6-3 with TRBJ2-2, with 15 bases matching TRBD2. CDR1 is MNHEY, CDR2 SVGEGT, per germline. CDR3 length: 17 residues. V lost 6 bases to trimming and J lost 6 bases; unmatched junction nucleotides: 8. The CDR3 nucleotides read TGTGCCAGCAGCCCTGGGACTAGCGGGAGGAGGCCCGGGGAGCTGTTTTTT. Translated, it gives CASSPGTSGRRPGELFF.

The genes are TRBV7-3 and TRBJ2-2, with 8 bases lining up with TRBD2. CDR1 and CDR2 from the germline V gene are SGHTA and FQGTGA. J gave up 6 bases and V 2 bases, and 5 bases lay outside the gene matches. The CDR3 covers 15 residues. CDR3 loop: CASSLYGRGPGELFF. In DNA form, the CDR3 reads TGTGCCAGCAGCTTATACGGGAGGGGTCCCGGGGAGCTGTTTTTT.

The chain uses TRBV6-5 and TRBJ2-1; D is perhaps TRBD1 (6 bases). The ends were cut back, 0 bases at V and 9 bases at J, with 12 bases in the middle. CDR3 length: 14 residues. Germline V gene data show CDR1 as MNHEY and CDR2 as SVGAGI. The CDR3 here is CASSYSQGFGEQFF. DNA of the CDR3: TGTGCCAGCAGTTACTCTCAGGGGTTCGGTGAGCAGTTCTTC.

This clone has just one count. The chain uses TRBV7-6 and TRBJ2-2; no clear D. The CDR3 is 15 residues long. Looked up from germline, CDR1 is SGHVS and CDR2 is FNYEAQ. Trimming stripped 5 bases from V and 2 bases from J, with 12 bases between. The CDR3 spells CASSPTGFNTGELFF. The CDR3 nucleotides read TGTGCCAGCAGCCCGACCGGGTTCAACACCGGGGAGCTGTTTTTT.

The CDR3: CASSQRFYAFIYEQYF. CDR3 nucleotides: TGCGCCAGCAGTCAACGCTTTTACGCCTTCATCTACGAGCAGTACTTC. J is TRBJ2-7 and V is TRBV10-1; D remains unclear. Germline loops: CDR1 WNHNN, CDR2 SYGVQD (reference sequence). The V and J ends lost 5 bases and 3 bases respectively, with 20 bases between them. The CDR3 contains 16 residues.

CDR3 region: CASSSGLSPRSYNEQFF. The CDR3 bases are TGCGCCAGCAGCTCGGGGCTATCCCCCCGCTCCTACAATGAGCAGTTCTTC. The chain is built from TRBV5-1 and TRBJ2-1; D could derive from TRBD1 or TRBD2 (5 bases each). Trimming stripped 3 bases from V and 0 bases from J, with 16 bases between. The CDR3 loop spans 17 amino acids. Germline assignment: CDR1 SGHRS and CDR2 YFSETQ. The whole variable domain, filled in from reference TRBV5-1 and TRBJ2-1, reads KAGVTQTPRYLIKTRGQQVTLSCSPISGHRSVSWYQQTPGQGLQFLFEYFSETQRNKGNFPGRFSGRQFSNSRSEMNVSTLELGDSALYLCASSSGLSPRSYNEQFFGPGTRLTVL.

The sample holds a few counts of this clone. The J gene is TRBJ2-2, the V gene TRBV9; D is ambiguous. The CDR3 runs 13 residues. Germline V gene lookup returns CDR1 SGDLS and CDR2 YYNGEE. The V and J ends lost 0 bases and 6 bases respectively, with 6 bases between them. The CDR3: CASSVEEAGELFF. In nucleotides, the CDR3 is TGTGCCAGCAGCGTAGAAGAGGCCGGGGAGCTGTTTTTT.

The rearrangement uses TRBV19 and TRBJ2-1; D is perhaps TRBD2 (6 bases). Germline CDR1 LNHDA, CDR2 SQIVND (reference sequence). The V and J ends lost 10 bases and 0 bases respectively, with 13 bases between them. This CDR3 has 14 residues. DNA for the CDR3: TGTGCCACTGTGGACGGGAGCTCCTACAATGAGCAGTTCTTC. It translates to CATVDGSSYNEQFF. The whole variable domain, remainder taken from reference TRBV19 and TRBJ2-1, is DGGITQSPKYLFRKEGQNVTLSCEQNLNHDAMYWYRQDPGQGLRLIYYSQIVNDFQKGDIAEGYSVSREKKESFPLTVTSAQKNPTAFYLCATVDGSSYNEQFFGPGTRLTVL.

The rearrangement uses TRBV7-2 and TRBJ2-1; 13 positions agree with TRBD2. This CDR3 comprises 18 residues. Trimming at V came to 0 bases and at J to 4 bases, leaving 6 bases not matched to a gene. Germline loops: CDR1 SGHTA, CDR2 FQGNSA. DNA of the CDR3: TGTGCCAGCAGCTTAGCCGGAGGGACTAGCGGGACTTACAATGAGCAGTTCTTC. Protein: CASSLAGGTSGTYNEQFF.

The chain joins TRBV7-2 to TRBJ2-2, with 9 bases that match TRBD2. From germline, CDR1 is SGHTA and CDR2 FQGNSA. The CDR3 is 18 amino acids. The V gene end was trimmed by 0 bases and the J gene end by 6 bases; junction bases not matched to a gene: 11. The DNA of the CDR3 is TGTGCCAGCAGCTTAGCTCGCGGGAGTAGCGGGAGAGCCGGGGAGCTGTTTTTT. Its protein product is CASSLARGSSGRAGELFF.

The chain uses TRBV6-5 and TRBJ2-1, with 12 nucleotides matching TRBD2. The germline V gene has CDR1 MNHEY and CDR2 SVGAGI. With 9 bases clipped from V and 8 bases from J, the junction kept 8 bases outside the gene matches. This CDR3 is built from 14 residues. CDR3 region: CASRLAGGPDEQFF. The DNA for the CDR3 is TGTGCCAGTCGGCTAGCGGGAGGGCCCGATGAGCAGTTCTTC.

The chain has TRBV9 and TRBJ2-2; 10 positions match TRBD2. The V gene end was trimmed by 0 bases and the J gene end by 7 bases; junction bases not matched to a gene: 6. Germline lookup yields CDR1 SGDLS and CDR2 YYNGEE. CDR3 length equals 16 residues. DNA of the CDR3: TGTGCCAGCAGCGTAGGGCTAGCGGGAGAGCGCGGGGAGCTGTTTTTT. Its translation: CASSVGLAGERGELFF.

V usage is TRBV4-3 and J usage is TRBJ2-2; possible D gene TRBD1, 5 bases. Trimming shortened V by 1 base and J by 6 bases, and 12 bases separated the two germline ends. In germline, CDR1 is LGHNA, CDR2 YSLEER. This CDR3 has 15 residues. Here the CDR3 DNA reads TGCGCCAGCAGCCAAGGTTCAGGGCCAGCCGGGGAGCTGTTTTTT. Encoded protein: CASSQGSGPAGELFF.

This rearrangement joins TRBV10-1 to TRBJ2-2, with 7 bases fitting TRBD1. Per the germline V gene, CDR1 is WNHNN and CDR2 is SYGVQD (reference sequence). The CDR3 is made up of 15 amino acids. V trimming: 2 bases; J trimming: 2 bases; junction bases outside the gene matches: 2. CDR3 sequence: CASSEGTANTGELFF. The CDR3 bases are TGCGCCAGCAGTGAGGGGACAGCAAACACCGGGGAGCTGTTTTTT.

For this clone: Other DNA variants within this sample encode the same CDR3. CDR3 bases: TGTGCCAGTAGTATATGGGGGGAAAAACTGTTTTTT. This encodes CASSIWGEKLFF. The chain is built from TRBV19 and TRBJ1-4, with TRBD1 as a possible D gene (5 bases). The V end lost 2 bases, the J end lost 8 bases, and 6 bases lay between the germline ends. Germline lookup yields CDR1 LNHDA and CDR2 SQIVND (reference sequence). This CDR3 contains 12 residues.

The genes are TRBV7-9 and TRBJ2-7; the D gene could be TRBD1 or TRBD2 (5 bases each). This CDR3 is 17 amino acids long. Germline V gives CDR1 SEHNR, CDR2 FQNEAQ (reference sequence). V lost 5 bases, J lost 0 bases, and 20 bases lay in between. Written as DNA, the CDR3 is TGTGCCAGCAGCCCCACTCCGGGGCCCGAGGGCTCCTACGAGCAGTACTTC. Protein product: CASSPTPGPEGSYEQYF.

CDR3 in DNA: TGTGCCAGTAGTCCCACAGGGGACGAGCAGTACTTC. The encoded protein is CASSPTGDEQYF. The chain recombines TRBV19 with TRBJ2-7, with 7 bases fitting TRBD1. The CDR3 contains 12 residues. Looked up from germline, CDR1 is LNHDA and CDR2 is SQIVND (reference sequence). With V trimmed by 5 bases and J by 5 bases, 3 bases remained unmatched. Supplemented by reference TRBV19 and TRBJ2-7, the full variable domain reads DGGITQSPKYLFRKEGQNVTLSCEQNLNHDAMYWYRQDPGQGLRLIYYSQIVNDFQKGDIAEGYSVSREKKESFPLTVTSAQKNPTAFYLCASSPTGDEQYFGPGTRLTVT.

This clone occurred once. The chain is built from TRBV15 and TRBJ2-1; TRBD1 might be the D (6 bases). V lost 1 base to trimming and J lost 7 bases, with 14 bases between them. The germline V gene has CDR1 LNHNV and CDR2 YYDKDF (reference sequence). The CDR3 totals 15 residues. CDR3 protein: CATSRGEGEVNEQFF. Here the CDR3 DNA reads TGTGCCACCAGCAGAGGAGAGGGGGAAGTGAATGAGCAGTTCTTC.

This clone is a singleton in its sample. The chain carries TRBV19 and TRBJ1-1, with D hard to call. Germline CDR1 and CDR2: LNHDA and SQIVND (reference sequence). V was pared by 3 bases and J by 4 bases, with 9 bases between. The length of the CDR3 is 13 residues. The CDR3 loop reads CASSILGGTEAFF. CDR3 in DNA: TGTGCCAGTAGTATTCTGGGAGGCACTGAAGCTTTCTTT.

The rearrangement links TRBV18 to TRBJ1-2; D is possibly TRBD1 (5 bases). Germline CDR1 and CDR2: KGHSH and LQKENI. The CDR3 is made up of 15 amino acids. Between the trimmed V and J ends, which lost 0 bases and 5 bases, there was a span of 13 bases. The CDR3 here is CASSPPDGGFYGYTF. In DNA, the CDR3 is TGTGCCAGCTCACCACCGGACGGGGGATTTTATGGCTACACCTTC.

The rearrangement links TRBV18 to TRBJ2-2, with 7 nucleotides matching TRBD1. Germline assignment: CDR1 KGHSH and CDR2 LQKENI. This CDR3 comprises 18 residues. V lost 3 bases, J lost 1 base, and 11 bases stayed unmatched. The CDR3 bases are TGTGCCAGCTCACCCTTACTGACAGGGAGCGGGAACACCGGGGAGCTGTTTTTT. Its protein is CASSPLLTGSGNTGELFF.

The chain uses TRBV10-3 and TRBJ2-2; TRBD1 matches at 8 bases. Germline-derived CDR1 and CDR2 are ENHRY and SYGVKD. This CDR3 is built from 14 residues. The V gene end was trimmed by 6 bases and the J gene end by 7 bases; junction bases not matched to a gene: 7. In nucleotides, the CDR3 is TGTGCCATCAGCACGACACAGGGGGGCGGGGAGCTGTTTTTT. Translation: CAISTTQGGGELFF.

This clone appeared once. This chain links TRBV4-1 with TRBJ2-2; D gene unclear. Germline V gives CDR1 MGHRA, CDR2 YSYEKL. The germline V and J ends were trimmed by 4 bases and 2 bases, with 8 bases remaining between them. The CDR3 covers 14 residues. Here the CDR3 reads CASSRVLNTGELFF. In nucleotides, the CDR3 is TGCGCCAGCAGCCGGGTATTAAACACCGGGGAGCTGTTTTTT.

V is TRBV5-4 and J is TRBJ2-3, with D possibly being TRBD1 (6 bases). V lost 0 bases, J lost 1 base, and 15 bases lay in between. Germline V lookup: CDR1 SGHNT, CDR2 YYREEE (reference sequence). This CDR3 is built from 17 residues. CDR3 loop: CASSLAFMRQGTDTQYF. Written as DNA, the CDR3 is TGTGCCAGCAGCTTGGCCTTCATGAGACAGGGCACAGATACGCAGTATTTT.

J is TRBJ1-6 and V is TRBV30, with D tentatively TRBD1 (6 bases). Germline V gene sequence: CDR1 GTSNPN, CDR2 SVGIG (reference sequence). The length of the CDR3 is 15 residues. Trimming shortened V by 6 bases and J by 0 bases, and 12 bases separated the two germline ends. The CDR3 is CACNLDSSYNSPLHF. The CDR3 nucleotides read TGTGCCTGCAATTTGGACAGCTCCTATAATTCACCCCTCCACTTT.